This T cell receptor beta chain originates from a study of blood T cell repertoires in COVID-19. The table lists this clone with a count of one. The assay was immunoSEQ multiplex PCR, and TCRdb's table has in-frame clones only and misses some. Here the sample spans about 190,000 clones, about 87% being singletons. Germline lookup yields CDR1 MNHEY and CDR2 SMNVEV (reference sequence). This CDR3 comprises 15 residues. V shed 5 bases and J 2 bases; nucleotides not matched to a gene: 8. The receptor was isolated from a woman aged 18-29 years who had recovered from COVID-19. The V call is TRBV27, the J call TRBJ1-2, with TRBD1 matching over 7 bases. Sequencing was carried out using peripheral blood. CDR3 DNA sequence: TGTGCCAGCAGTCCTCAAGAGACAGGGAACTATGGCTACACCTTC. Its protein is CASSPQETGNYGYTF.